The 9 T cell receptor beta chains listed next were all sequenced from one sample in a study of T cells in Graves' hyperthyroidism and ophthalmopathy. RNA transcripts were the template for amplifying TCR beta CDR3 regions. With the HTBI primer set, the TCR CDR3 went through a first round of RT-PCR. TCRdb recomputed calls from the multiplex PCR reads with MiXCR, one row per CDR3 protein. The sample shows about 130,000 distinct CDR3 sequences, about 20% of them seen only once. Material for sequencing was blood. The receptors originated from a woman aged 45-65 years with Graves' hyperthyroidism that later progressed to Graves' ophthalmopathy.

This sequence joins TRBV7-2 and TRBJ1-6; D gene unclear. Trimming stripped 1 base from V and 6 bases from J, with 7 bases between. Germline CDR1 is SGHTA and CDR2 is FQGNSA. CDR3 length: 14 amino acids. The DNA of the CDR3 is TGTGCCAGCAGCTTAGAGCCGGCTAATTCACCCCTCCACTTT. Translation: CASSLEPANSPLHF.

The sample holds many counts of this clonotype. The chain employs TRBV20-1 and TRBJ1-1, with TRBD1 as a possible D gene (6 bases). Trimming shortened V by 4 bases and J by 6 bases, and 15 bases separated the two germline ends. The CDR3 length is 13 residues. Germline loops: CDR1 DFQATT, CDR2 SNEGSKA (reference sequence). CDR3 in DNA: TGCAGTGCTATCCAAGACAGGAAGGCTGAAGCTTTCTTT. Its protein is CSAIQDRKAEAFF.

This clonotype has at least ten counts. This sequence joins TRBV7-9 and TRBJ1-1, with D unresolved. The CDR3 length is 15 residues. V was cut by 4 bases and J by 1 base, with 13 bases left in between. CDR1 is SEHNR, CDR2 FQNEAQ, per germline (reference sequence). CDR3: CASSSNRAGNTEAFF. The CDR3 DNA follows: TGTGCCAGCAGCTCCAACCGAGCAGGGAACACTGAAGCTTTCTTT.

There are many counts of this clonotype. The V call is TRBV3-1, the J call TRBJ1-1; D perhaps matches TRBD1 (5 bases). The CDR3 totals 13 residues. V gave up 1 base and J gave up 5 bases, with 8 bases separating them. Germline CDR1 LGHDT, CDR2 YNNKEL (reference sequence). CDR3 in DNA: TGTGCCAGCAGCCAAGCGTGGGGGACTGAAGCTTTCTTT. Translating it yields CASSQAWGTEAFF.

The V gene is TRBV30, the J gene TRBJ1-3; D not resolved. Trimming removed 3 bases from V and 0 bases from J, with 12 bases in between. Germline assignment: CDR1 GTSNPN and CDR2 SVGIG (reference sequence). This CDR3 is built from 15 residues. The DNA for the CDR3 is TGTGCCTGGAGGGAACCAAGCTTCTCTGGAAACACCATATATTTT. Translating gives CAWREPSFSGNTIYF. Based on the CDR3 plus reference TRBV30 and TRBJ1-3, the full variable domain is SQTIHQWPATLVQPVGSPLSLECTVEGTSNPNLYWYRQAAGRGLQLLFYSVGIGQISSEVPQNLSASRPQDRQFILSSKKLLLSDSGFYLCAWREPSFSGNTIYFGEGSWLTVV.

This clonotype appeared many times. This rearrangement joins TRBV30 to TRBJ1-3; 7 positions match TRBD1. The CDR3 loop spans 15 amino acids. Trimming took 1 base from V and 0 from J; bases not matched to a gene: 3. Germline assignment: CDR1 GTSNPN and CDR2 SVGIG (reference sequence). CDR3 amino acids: CAWSGGDSSGNTIYF. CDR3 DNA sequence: TGTGCCTGGAGTGGCGGGGACAGCTCTGGAAACACCATATATTTT.

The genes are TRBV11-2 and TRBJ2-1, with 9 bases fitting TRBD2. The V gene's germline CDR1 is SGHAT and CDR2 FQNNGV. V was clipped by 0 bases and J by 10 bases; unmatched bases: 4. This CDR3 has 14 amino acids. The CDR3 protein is CASSLDLLAGEQFF. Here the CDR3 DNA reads TGTGCCAGCAGCTTAGATCTTCTAGCGGGAGAGCAGTTCTTC.

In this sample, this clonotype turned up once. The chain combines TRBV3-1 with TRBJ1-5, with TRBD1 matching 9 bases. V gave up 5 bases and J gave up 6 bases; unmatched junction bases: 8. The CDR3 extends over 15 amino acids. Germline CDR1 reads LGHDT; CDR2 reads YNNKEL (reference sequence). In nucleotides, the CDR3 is TGTGCCAGCAGCTACCGCGGGACAGGGCCTCAGCCCCAGCATTTT. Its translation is CASSYRGTGPQPQHF.

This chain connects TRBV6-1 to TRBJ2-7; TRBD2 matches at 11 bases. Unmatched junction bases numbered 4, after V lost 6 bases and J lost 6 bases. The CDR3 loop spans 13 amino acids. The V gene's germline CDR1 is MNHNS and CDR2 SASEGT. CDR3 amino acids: CASRLAGASEQYF. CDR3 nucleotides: TGTGCCAGCAGACTAGCGGGAGCATCCGAGCAGTACTTC.